Each of the 29 T cell receptor beta chains below was sequenced from the same sample in a study of blood T cell repertoires in COVID-19. The data were produced by immunoSEQ multiplex PCR, yet TCRdb's version contains in-frame clones alone and is incomplete. This table has approximately 97,000 clones, around 90% appearing once. The specimen sequenced was peripheral blood. Receptor source: a man aged 50-59 years with active or convalescent COVID-19.

The chain is built from TRBV12-5 and TRBJ2-7; a weak D match, TRBD1 (6 bases). V lost 2 bases and J lost 12, with 20 bases in between. Looked up from germline, CDR1 is LGHNT and CDR2 is FRNRAP. The CDR3 has 14 residues. CDR3 residues: CASGLSATPGTRYV. CDR3 coding DNA: TGTGCTAGTGGTTTGTCTGCGACCCCCGGGACAAGGTACGTC.

The count of this clone is one. This chain uses TRBV21-1 with TRBJ1-3; TRBD1 is the table's D call, not checked against the DNA. TRBV21-1 is a known pseudogene. The CDR3 is 17 amino acids. DNA of the CDR3: TGTGCCAGCAGCACTCAGGGAAAAGGGGCGAATGGAAACACCATATATTTT. Protein: CASSTQGKGANGNTIYF.

V gene TRBV19 combines with J gene TRBJ2-1; 13 bases match TRBD2. Germline values: CDR1 LNHDA, CDR2 SQIVND (reference sequence). The CDR3 length is 18 residues. With 1 base clipped from V and 7 bases from J, the junction kept 10 bases outside the gene matches. The CDR3 here is CASSIGGWTSGGENEQFF. CDR3 coding DNA: TGTGCCAGTAGTATAGGAGGATGGACTAGCGGGGGCGAAAATGAGCAGTTCTTC.

This rearrangement joins TRBV14 to TRBJ1-3, with D tentatively TRBD1 (6 bases). Germline CDR1 is SGHDN and CDR2 is FVKESK. V was trimmed by 4 bases and J by 1 base, leaving 14 bases between them. The CDR3 sequence is 16 residues long. The CDR3 sequence: CASSRQQGGSGNTIYF. Written as DNA, the CDR3 is TGTGCCAGCAGCCGTCAACAGGGCGGATCTGGAAACACCATATATTTT.

In its sample, this clone was seen once. The chain employs TRBV29-1 and TRBJ2-5; no clear D gene. The CDR3 has 12 amino acids. With 5 bases removed from V and 1 base from J, the gap between germline ends came to 8 bases. Germline V CDR1 and CDR2: SQVTM, ANQGSEA. In nucleotides, the CDR3 is TGCAGCGTTAGAACGGGCCAAGAGACCCAGTACTTC. This encodes CSVRTGQETQYF.

This clone was counted only a few times. Other DNA sequences in the same sample also yield this CDR3. The chain combines TRBV7-8 with TRBJ1-6, with TRBD1 identical over 10 bases. This CDR3 is built from 14 residues. CDR1 and CDR2 from the germline V gene are SGHVS and FQNEAQ. V lost 6 bases, J lost 10 bases, and 6 bases stayed unmatched. CDR3 sequence (DNA): TGTGCCAGCAGGGTGGGGACAGGGGACTCACCCCTCCACTTT. Protein product: CASRVGTGDSPLHF. The variable domain in full, completed from reference TRBV7-8 and TRBJ1-6, reads GAGVSQSPRYKVAKRGQDVALRCDPISGHVSLFWYQQALGQGPEFLTYFQNEAQLDKSGLPSDRFFAERPEGSVSTLKIQRTQQEDSAVYLCASRVGTGDSPLHFGNGTRLTVT.

The chain has TRBV4-3 and TRBJ1-2, with a tentative D call TRBD1 (5 bases). CDR3 size: 13 residues. Germline V gene data show CDR1 as LGHNA and CDR2 as YSLEER. Trimming took 1 base from V and 3 from J, leaving 6 bases between them. In DNA, the CDR3 is TGCGCCAGCAGCCAAGGCAGGGACTATGGCTACACCTTC. Translation: CASSQGRDYGYTF.

The chain recombines TRBV6-2 or TRBV6-3 with TRBJ1-1; possibly TRBD1 for D (5 bases). CDR1 and CDR2 from the germline V gene are MNHEY and SVGEGT. The CDR3 spans 14 residues. V shed 2 bases and J shed 4 bases, with 11 bases lying between them. CDR3: CASSYVGGGTEAFF. CDR3 sequence (DNA): TGTGCCAGCAGTTACGTTGGGGGAGGCACTGAAGCTTTCTTT.

This chain joins TRBV4-1 and TRBJ1-5; D gene ambiguous. V lost 7 bases, J lost 9 bases, and 13 bases lay in between. CDR1 is MGHRA and CDR2 is YSYEKL in the germline V gene. The CDR3 is 12 amino acids. The CDR3 protein is CASTAGSGPQHF. The CDR3 DNA sequence: TGCGCCAGCACGGCGGGTTCTGGGCCCCAGCATTTT.

This chain connects TRBV28 to TRBJ2-2; 7 bases map to TRBD1. CDR1 and CDR2 from the germline V gene are MDHEN and SYDVKM. This CDR3 contains 16 residues. V lost 6 bases, J lost 4 bases, and 11 bases stayed unmatched. CDR3: CASRVGGAEGTGELFF. DNA of the CDR3: TGTGCCAGCAGAGTAGGGGGCGCAGAGGGCACCGGGGAGCTGTTTTTT.

This chain links TRBV7-2 with TRBJ2-1; 14 bases agree with TRBD2. Germline V lookup: CDR1 SGHTA, CDR2 FQGNSA. After removal of 4 bases from V and 9 bases from J, the junction contained 5 bases not matched to a gene. This CDR3 has 15 residues. CDR3: CASSSTSGGAFEQFF. CDR3 nucleotides: TGTGCCAGCAGCTCGACTAGCGGGGGGGCCTTTGAGCAGTTCTTC.

The chain uses TRBV7-9 and TRBJ2-1; TRBD1 matches 10 bases. J lost 0 bases, V lost 6 bases, and 14 bases had no gene match. The CDR3 totals 19 residues. Per germline, CDR1 SEHNR and CDR2 FQNEAQ (reference sequence). The CDR3 bases are TGTGCCAGCAGTCAACCGGGACAGGGGTTCCGAAGCTCCTACAATGAGCAGTTCTTC. This codes for CASSQPGQGFRSSYNEQFF.

The CDR3 region is CASSPPGELAYEQYV. The CDR3 DNA reads as TGTGCCAGCAGTCCCCCGGGAGAGCTAGCCTACGAGCAGTACGTC. J is TRBJ2-7 and V is TRBV28; a possible D gene is TRBD2 (6 bases). V was cut by 5 bases and J by 2 bases, with 16 bases left in between. CDR1 is MDHEN, CDR2 SYDVKM, per germline. The CDR3 has 15 residues.

A note on this clone: A read error may explain this, as a much larger clone is one base away. Other DNA sequences from this sample encode an identical CDR3 as well. The chain carries TRBV4-1 and TRBJ1-1; D is undetermined. Germline CDR1 and CDR2: MGHRA and YSYEKL. The CDR3 spans 14 residues. Trimming took 0 bases from V and 1 from J, leaving 6 bases between them. CDR3 in DNA: TGCGCCAGCAGCCAAGATCTCGGGAACACTGAAGCTTTCTTT. This sequence encodes CASSQDLGNTEAFF.

The V call is TRBV12-3 or TRBV12-4, the J call TRBJ1-2; D not resolved. CDR3 length: 12 amino acids. V was shortened by 3 bases and J by 10 bases, with 12 bases between the two germline ends. The CDR3 DNA is TGTGCCAGCAGTTTCCCGACGGGGTCCTACACCTTC. It codes for CASSFPTGSYTF.

The DNA of the CDR3 is TGTGCCAGCAGTTTTAGAGGCAGTCTCTATGGCTACACCTTC. Protein product: CASSFRGSLYGYTF. This rearrangement joins TRBV28 to TRBJ1-2; D unresolved. V was shortened by 3 bases and J by 4 bases, with 12 bases between the two germline ends. The CDR3 loop spans 14 amino acids. From germline, CDR1 is MDHEN and CDR2 SYDVKM.

The chain uses TRBV2 and TRBJ1-1; TRBD1 matches 11 bases. V gave up 6 bases and J gave up 7 bases; unmatched junction bases: 7. The CDR3 sequence is 14 residues long. Per germline, CDR1 SNHLY and CDR2 FYNNEI. CDR3 residues: CASRSGQGVNEAFF. The CDR3 DNA reads TGTGCCAGCAGGTCGGGACAGGGGGTGAATGAAGCTTTCTTT.

The chain links TRBV7-9 to TRBJ2-2; D gene ambiguous. The CDR3 covers 12 residues. Trimming removed 6 bases from V and 3 bases from J, with 5 bases in between. Germline V CDR1 and CDR2: SEHNR, FQNEAQ (reference sequence). CDR3 region: CASRPDTGELFF. In DNA form, the CDR3 reads TGTGCCAGCAGGCCGGACACCGGGGAGCTGTTTTTT.

Here the CDR3 DNA reads TGTGCCTGGAAGGGACAGGGGCCCACCGGGGAGCTGTTTTTT. Protein product: CAWKGQGPTGELFF. The gene calls are TRBV30 and TRBJ2-2; 10 bases match TRBD1. The CDR3 covers 14 residues. Germline CDR1 is GTSNPN and CDR2 is SVGIG (reference sequence). V lost 4 bases, J lost 4 bases, and 3 bases stayed unmatched.

The rearrangement uses TRBV5-4 and TRBJ2-5, with D perhaps TRBD1 (6 bases). The CDR3 has 14 amino acids. Trimming left V 10 bases short and J 0 bases short, with 16 bases between. CDR1 and CDR2 from the germline V gene are SGHNT and YYREEE (reference sequence). CDR3 region: CALTPGTNQETQYF. The CDR3 region has the DNA TGTGCCTTAACCCCCGGGACAAACCAAGAGACCCAGTACTTC.

Comments on this clone: Other DNA sequences in this specimen translate into the identical CDR3. Here the CDR3 DNA reads TGTGCCACCAGTAGGGGTGGCAATCAGCCCCAGCATTTT. This translates into CATSRGGNQPQHF. The rearrangement uses TRBV24-1 and TRBJ1-5; possible D gene TRBD1, 5 bases. Trimming removed 6 bases from V and 2 bases from J, with 7 bases in between. Germline CDR1 KGHDR, CDR2 SFDVKD. CDR3 length: 13 amino acids.

In this sample, this clone turned up a few times. This chain uses TRBV28 with TRBJ1-1, with a tentative D call TRBD1 (5 bases). With 4 bases removed from V and 1 base from J, the gap between germline ends came to 10 bases. The CDR3 consists of 14 residues. Looked up from germline, CDR1 is MDHEN and CDR2 is SYDVKM. CDR3: CASSWGLQNTEAFF. CDR3 DNA: TGTGCCAGCAGTTGGGGACTCCAGAACACTGAAGCTTTCTTT.

The gene calls are TRBV10-1 and TRBJ2-5, with TRBD1 identical over 7 bases. Trimming removed 0 bases from V and 0 bases from J; junction bases left unmatched: 1. The CDR3 is 15 amino acids. Per the germline V gene, CDR1 is WNHNN and CDR2 is SYGVQD (reference sequence). CDR3 residues: CASSESGGYQETQYF. CDR3 DNA: TGCGCCAGCAGTGAGTCAGGGGGCTACCAAGAGACCCAGTACTTC.

J is TRBJ1-6 and V is TRBV9; the D gene is possibly TRBD1 (5 bases). The CDR3 length is 14 residues. Germline CDR1 reads SGDLS; CDR2 reads YYNGEE. Trimming took off 3 bases at V and 8 bases at J, with 12 bases between the two ends. The CDR3 sequence is CASSGGDFYSPLHF. The DNA for the CDR3 is TGTGCCAGCAGCGGGGGGGATTTTTATTCACCCCTCCACTTT.

This chain joins TRBV19 and TRBJ2-3, with 10 nucleotides matching TRBD1. The CDR3 contains 16 residues. The V gene end was trimmed by 5 bases and the J gene end by 0 bases; junction bases not matched to a gene: 5. The germline gives CDR1 LNHDA, CDR2 SQIVND (reference sequence). DNA of the CDR3: TGTGCCAGTAGTGCCCGACAGGGGGCAAGCACAGATACGCAGTATTTT. Protein: CASSARQGASTDTQYF.

The V and J genes are TRBV12-5 and TRBJ2-1; tentative D call: TRBD2 (5 bases). The CDR3 is made up of 12 amino acids. The V end lost 6 bases, the J end lost 3 bases, and 6 bases lay between the germline ends. The V gene's germline CDR1 is LGHNT and CDR2 FRNRAP. The CDR3 is CASGRDYNEQFF. In DNA form, the CDR3 reads TGTGCTAGTGGCCGGGACTACAATGAGCAGTTCTTC.

J is TRBJ2-7 and V is TRBV4-3; possible D gene TRBD1, 6 bases. V lost 4 bases and J 7 bases, leaving 17 bases between the germline ends. Looked up from germline, CDR1 is LGHNA and CDR2 is YSLEER. This CDR3 is built from 14 residues. CDR3: CASSPTDSQREQYF. CDR3 nucleotide sequence: TGCGCCAGCAGCCCTACGGACAGCCAGAGGGAGCAGTACTTC.

The chain joins TRBV28 to TRBJ1-2; 8 positions match TRBD1. This CDR3 has 14 amino acids. Germline-derived CDR1 and CDR2 are MDHEN and SYDVKM. After removal of 7 bases from V and 5 bases from J, the junction contained 9 bases not matched to a gene. As DNA, the CDR3 is TGTGCCAGCACCACGGCGCAGGGGGCGTATGGCTACACCTTC. Translation gives CASTTAQGAYGYTF.

The V gene is TRBV7-2, the J gene TRBJ2-3; no reliable D call. The CDR3 spans 13 residues. CDR1 and CDR2 (germline): SGHTA, FQGNSA. V was cut by 5 bases and J by 0 bases, with 6 bases left in between. This CDR3 reads CASSPPSTDTQYF. The CDR3 bases are TGTGCCAGCAGCCCCCCAAGCACAGATACGCAGTATTTT.